A single sample gave rise to the 22 T cell receptor beta chains below, sequenced in a study of beta chain features in type 1 diabetes. Expressed TCRB transcripts got sequenced, as all isolated RNA was reverse transcribed. Assay used: immunoSEQ multiplex PCR; TCRdb lists only in-frame clones, some missing. The sample yields more than 150,000 clones, just over 9% seen once. Sequencing input: central memory CD4+ T cells from blood. The origin of the receptors is a young woman in good health.

The CDR3 sequence: CASSARGYGYTF. The CDR3, as DNA: TGTGCCAGCAGCGCCAGGGGCTATGGCTACACCTTC. This sequence joins TRBV7-2 and TRBJ1-2, with TRBD1 as a possible D gene (6 bases). The germline V gene encodes CDR1 SGHTA and CDR2 FQGNSA. CDR3 length: 12 amino acids. The V and J ends lost 5 bases and 4 bases respectively, with 8 bases between them.

This clone came up a few times. The chain recombines TRBV29-1 with TRBJ2-7; D call uncertain. CDR3 length equals 13 residues. Germline CDR1 reads SQVTM; CDR2 reads ANQGSEA. The V and J ends lost 4 bases and 0 bases respectively, with 10 bases between them. CDR3 residues: CSVGPSSSYEQYF. CDR3 DNA: TGCAGCGTTGGCCCCTCCAGCTCCTACGAGCAGTACTTC.

This clone was recorded a few times. V gene TRBV7-2 combines with J gene TRBJ2-5, with 7 bases aligning to TRBD2. V was pared by 3 bases and J by 5 bases, with 3 bases of the junction left unmatched. The CDR3 runs 13 residues. The germline V gene has CDR1 SGHTA and CDR2 FQGNSA. The CDR3 here is CASSLIGRETQYF. The CDR3 coding sequence is TGTGCCAGCAGCTTGATCGGGAGGGAGACCCAGTACTTC.

In this sample, this clone turned up a few times. The V and J genes are TRBV7-2 and TRBJ2-1, with TRBD2 as a possible D gene (6 bases). With 0 bases removed from V and 7 bases from J, the gap between germline ends came to 10 bases. Looked up from germline, CDR1 is SGHTA and CDR2 is FQGNSA. This CDR3 has 14 amino acids. CDR3 region: CASSLAGGGNEQFF. CDR3 bases: TGTGCCAGCAGCTTAGCGGGAGGAGGGAATGAGCAGTTCTTC.

This clone occurred a few times. The chain uses TRBV5-4 and TRBJ2-6, with D possibly matching TRBD2 (6 bases). Deletions cut 3 bases from V and 1 base from J, with 20 bases between. The V gene's germline CDR1 is SGHNT and CDR2 YYREEE (reference sequence). CDR3 size: 19 residues. This CDR3 is CASSSQAGIVLSGANVLTF. The CDR3 region has the DNA TGTGCCAGCAGCTCGCAGGCGGGGATTGTGCTATCTGGGGCCAACGTCCTGACTTTC.

Only a few counts were recorded for this clone. This chain connects TRBV10-3 to TRBJ2-5; weak D call: TRBD1 (5 bases). Germline-derived CDR1 and CDR2 are ENHRY and SYGVKD. The length of the CDR3 is 16 residues. V gave up 2 bases and J gave up 2 bases, with 15 bases separating them. DNA for the CDR3: TGTGCCATCAGTGAGAGGAATCAGGACATTCAAGAGACCCAGTACTTC. It translates to CAISERNQDIQETQYF.

The chain carries TRBV4-2 and TRBJ2-7, with 7 bases that match TRBD2. CDR3 length: 17 residues. Losses at the gene ends were 0 bases for V and 0 bases for J; bases not matched to a gene: 8. Germline assignment: CDR1 LGHNA and CDR2 YNFKEQ. As DNA, the CDR3 is TGTGCCAGCAGCCAAGATTTGGGAGGGGCTCTCTCCTACGAGCAGTACTTC. Translated: CASSQDLGGALSYEQYF.

The chain recombines TRBV30 with TRBJ1-4; no clear D. The CDR3 extends over 13 amino acids. Germline-derived CDR1 and CDR2 are GTSNPN and SVGIG (reference sequence). Trimming removed 2 bases from V and 7 bases from J, with 11 bases in between. The CDR3 nucleotides are TGTGCCTGGAGTCCCACAGATACTGAAAAACTGTTTTTT. Translating gives CAWSPTDTEKLFF.

The chain combines TRBV9 with TRBJ2-1; TRBD1 is a possible D gene (7 bases). The CDR3 contains 20 residues. Trimming shortened V by 4 bases and J by 4 bases, and 30 bases separated the two germline ends. The germline gives CDR1 SGDLS, CDR2 YYNGEE. CDR3 sequence: CASSPRSSVRDSGGYNEQFF. CDR3 DNA sequence: TGTGCCAGCAGCCCTCGTAGTAGCGTCAGGGACAGTGGAGGGTACAATGAGCAGTTCTTC.

This clone was observed a few times. The chain combines TRBV6-1 with TRBJ1-2; weak D call: TRBD1 (5 bases). V was shortened by 0 bases and J by 4 bases, with 15 bases between the two germline ends. The CDR3 length is 16 residues. Germline CDR1 reads MNHNS; CDR2 reads SASEGT. CDR3 in DNA: TGTGCCAGCAGTGAAGCGCTTCTTAGGGGCTCCTATGGCTACACCTTC. This encodes CASSEALLRGSYGYTF.

This clone was detected a few times. V and J are TRBV2 and TRBJ1-1; D is ambiguous. Germline lookup yields CDR1 SNHLY and CDR2 FYNNEI. This CDR3 contains 11 residues. The V end lost 2 bases, the J end lost 8 bases, and 6 bases lay between the germline ends. The CDR3 DNA reads as TGTGCCAGCAGTGAATTCAGGGAAGCTTTCTTT. Translation gives CASSEFREAFF.

This chain connects TRBV6-4 to TRBJ2-2; possible D gene TRBD2, 6 bases. V was trimmed by 1 base and J by 3 bases, leaving 6 bases between them. The CDR3 loop spans 14 amino acids. Germline V gene data show CDR1 as MRHNA and CDR2 as SNTAGT. CDR3 amino acids: CASSDWGDTGELFF. The CDR3 DNA reads as TGTGCCAGCAGTGACTGGGGGGACACCGGGGAGCTGTTTTTT.

The chain combines TRBV2 with TRBJ2-7; D call uncertain. The CDR3 loop spans 11 amino acids. Trimming removed 6 bases from V and 3 bases from J, with 6 bases in between. Germline CDR1 SNHLY, CDR2 FYNNEI. The CDR3 loop is CASRGLYEQYF. The CDR3 bases are TGTGCCAGCAGGGGCCTCTACGAGCAGTACTTC.

This clone was recorded a few times. V and J are TRBV18 and TRBJ2-4, with TRBD1 matching over 7 bases. The junction had 6 bases not matched to a gene; V was cut back by 3 bases and J by 1 base. Per the germline V gene, CDR1 is KGHSH and CDR2 is LQKENI. CDR3 length equals 16 residues. The DNA of the CDR3 is TGTGCCAGCTCACCCGACAGGGTGAGGGCCAAAAACATTCAGTACTTC. This codes for CASSPDRVRAKNIQYF.

This clone was counted a few times. J is TRBJ2-2 and V is TRBV7-9; 11 positions agree with TRBD2. CDR1 is SEHNR and CDR2 is FQNEAQ in the germline V gene (reference sequence). This CDR3 has 16 residues. J was trimmed by 6 bases and V by 5 bases; bases with no gene match: 8. As DNA, the CDR3 is TGTGCCAGCAGCCGGACTAGCGGGTTGGTCTCCGGGGAGCTGTTTTTT. Translated: CASSRTSGLVSGELFF.

V and J are TRBV6-1 and TRBJ2-3, with D possibly being TRBD2 (6 bases). This CDR3 is 13 amino acids long. Germline V gene sequence: CDR1 MNHNS, CDR2 SASEGT. V was clipped by 7 bases and J by 1 base, with 9 bases between them. The CDR3 spells CASKGGGTDTQYF. The CDR3, as DNA: TGTGCCAGCAAGGGCGGGGGCACAGATACGCAGTATTTT.

At least ten counts were recorded for this clone. The rearrangement links TRBV27 to TRBJ2-7, with unresolved D. V was clipped by 5 bases and J by 2 bases, with 10 bases between them. Germline V gene data show CDR1 as MNHEY and CDR2 as SMNVEV (reference sequence). The CDR3 covers 13 residues. In DNA, the CDR3 is TGTGCCAGCAGTAGTCAGGTAACCTACGAGCAGTACTTC. This sequence encodes CASSSQVTYEQYF.

The rearrangement uses TRBV5-1 and TRBJ2-7, with D unresolved. The CDR3 consists of 13 residues. Germline assignment: CDR1 SGHRS and CDR2 YFSETQ. Trimming cost V 0 bases and J 2 bases, with 6 bases left between them. The DNA of the CDR3 is TGCGCCAGCAGCTTGGCCAAAACCTACGAGCAGTACTTC. This sequence encodes CASSLAKTYEQYF.

This chain joins TRBV4-2 and TRBJ2-1; D is possibly TRBD1 (6 bases). The CDR3 consists of 13 residues. The ends were cut back, 0 bases at V and 9 bases at J, with 9 bases in the middle. CDR1 is LGHNA and CDR2 is YNFKEQ in the germline V gene. CDR3 loop: CASSQETRGEQFF. The CDR3 coding sequence is TGTGCCAGCAGCCAAGAGACCAGGGGTGAGCAGTTCTTC.

This clone was counted ten times or more. The gene calls are TRBV2 and TRBJ2-3; D is unclear. Per germline, CDR1 SNHLY and CDR2 FYNNEI. CDR3 length equals 14 residues. V lost 0 bases to trimming and J lost 7 bases, with 11 bases between them. The CDR3 coding sequence is TGTGCCAGCAGTGAAGCGGTGGCATCGCATACGCAGTATTTT. Translating it yields CASSEAVASHTQYF. Complete variable domain (other parts from reference TRBV2 and TRBJ2-3): EPEVTQTPSHQVTQMGQEVILRCVPISNHLYFYWYRQILGQKVEFLVSFYNNEISEKSEIFDDQFSVERPDGSNFTLKIRSTKLEDSAMYFCASSEAVASHTQYFGPGTRLTVL.

The rearrangement uses TRBV18 and TRBJ1-2, with D unresolved. This CDR3 comprises 13 residues. The V and J ends lost 3 bases and 7 bases respectively, with 12 bases between them. Germline V gene lookup returns CDR1 KGHSH and CDR2 LQKENI. The CDR3 loop reads CASSPSSPSGYTF. CDR3 bases: TGTGCCAGCTCACCGTCCTCCCCCTCTGGCTACACCTTC.

There are many counts of this clone. This chain uses TRBV29-1 with TRBJ2-7; TRBD2 aligns across 7 bases. Germline values: CDR1 SQVTM, CDR2 ANQGSEA. This CDR3 has 14 residues. Trimming cost V 7 bases and J 3 bases; bases outside gene matches: 12. The CDR3 loop reads CSAQLGRGVYEQYF. The CDR3 region has the DNA TGCAGCGCCCAACTGGGACGGGGGGTCTACGAGCAGTACTTC.